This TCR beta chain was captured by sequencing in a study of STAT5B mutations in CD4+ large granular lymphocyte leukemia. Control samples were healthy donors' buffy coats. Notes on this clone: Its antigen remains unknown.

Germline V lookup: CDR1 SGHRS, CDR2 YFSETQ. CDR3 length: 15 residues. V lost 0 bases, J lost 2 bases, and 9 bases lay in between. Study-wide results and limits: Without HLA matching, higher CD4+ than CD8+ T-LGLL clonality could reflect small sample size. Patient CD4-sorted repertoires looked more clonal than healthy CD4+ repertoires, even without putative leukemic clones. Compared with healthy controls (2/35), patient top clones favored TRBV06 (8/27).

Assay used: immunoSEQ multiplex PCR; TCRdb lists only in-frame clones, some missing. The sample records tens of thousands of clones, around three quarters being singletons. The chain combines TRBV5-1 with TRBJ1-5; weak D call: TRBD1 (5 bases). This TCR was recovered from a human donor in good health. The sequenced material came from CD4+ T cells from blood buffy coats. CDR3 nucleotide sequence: TGCGCCAGCAGCTTGGCCGGGGGTGGCAATCAGCCCCAGCATTTT. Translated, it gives CASSLAGGGNQPQHF. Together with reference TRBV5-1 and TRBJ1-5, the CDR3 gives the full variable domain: KAGVTQTPRYLIKTRGQQVTLSCSPISGHRSVSWYQQTPGQGLQFLFEYFSETQRNKGNFPGRFSGRQFSNSRSEMNVSTLELGDSALYLCASSLAGGGNQPQHFGDGTRLSIL.